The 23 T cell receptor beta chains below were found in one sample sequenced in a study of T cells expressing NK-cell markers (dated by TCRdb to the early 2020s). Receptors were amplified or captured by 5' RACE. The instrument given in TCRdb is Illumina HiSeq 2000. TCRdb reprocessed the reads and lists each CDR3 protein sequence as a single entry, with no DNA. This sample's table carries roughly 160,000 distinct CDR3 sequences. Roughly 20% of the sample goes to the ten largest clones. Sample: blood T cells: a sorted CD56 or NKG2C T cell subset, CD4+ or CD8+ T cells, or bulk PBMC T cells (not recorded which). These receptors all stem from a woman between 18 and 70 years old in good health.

CDR3 sequence reads: CASSPGATQSYNEQFF. The chain couples TRBV7-3 to TRBJ2-1; TCRdb returns TRBD1, unconfirmable since there is no DNA. The CDR3 spans 16 residues. Germline loops: CDR1 SGHTA, CDR2 FQGTGA.

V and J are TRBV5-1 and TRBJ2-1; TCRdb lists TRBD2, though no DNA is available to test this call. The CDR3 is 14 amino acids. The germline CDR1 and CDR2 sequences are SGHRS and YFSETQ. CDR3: CASSSQTSFNEQFF. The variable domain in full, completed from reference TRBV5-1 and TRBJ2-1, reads KAGVTQTPRYLIKTRGQQVTLSCSPISGHRSVSWYQQTPGQGLQFLFEYFSETQRNKGNFPGRFSGRQFSNSRSEMNVSTLELGDSALYLCASSSQTSFNEQFFGPGTRLTVL.

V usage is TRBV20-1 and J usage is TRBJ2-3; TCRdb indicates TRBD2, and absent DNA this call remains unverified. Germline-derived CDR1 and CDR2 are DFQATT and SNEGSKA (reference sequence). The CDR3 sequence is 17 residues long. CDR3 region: CSARDRRTSGATDTQYF.

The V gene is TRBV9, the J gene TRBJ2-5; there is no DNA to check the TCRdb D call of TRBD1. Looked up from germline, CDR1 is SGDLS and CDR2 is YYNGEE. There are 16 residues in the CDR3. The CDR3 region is CASSVLGRGYQETQYF.

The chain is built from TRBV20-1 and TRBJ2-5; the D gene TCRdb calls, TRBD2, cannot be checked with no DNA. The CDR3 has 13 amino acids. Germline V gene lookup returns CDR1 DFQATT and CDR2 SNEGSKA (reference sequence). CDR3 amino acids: CSATSGNQETQYF.

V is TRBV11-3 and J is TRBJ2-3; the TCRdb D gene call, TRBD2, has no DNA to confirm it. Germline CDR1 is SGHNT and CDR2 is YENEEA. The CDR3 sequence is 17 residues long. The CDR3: CASSFGLAGARTDTQYF. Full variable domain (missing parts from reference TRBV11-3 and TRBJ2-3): EAGVVQSPRYKIIEKKQPVAFWCNPISGHNTLYWYLQNLGQGPELLIRYENEEAVDDSQLPKDRFSAERLKGVDSTLKIQPAELGDSAVYLCASSFGLAGARTDTQYFGPGTRLTVL.

This CDR3 reads CASSLNTPGIWNSPLHF. The chain has TRBV7-3 and TRBJ1-6; TCRdb designates TRBD1, a call that cannot be tested without DNA. CDR1 is SGHTA, CDR2 FQGTGA, per germline. The CDR3 loop spans 17 amino acids.

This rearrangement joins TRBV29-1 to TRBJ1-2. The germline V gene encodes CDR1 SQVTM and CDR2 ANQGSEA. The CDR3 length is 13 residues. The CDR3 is CSVAGWSIYGYTF.

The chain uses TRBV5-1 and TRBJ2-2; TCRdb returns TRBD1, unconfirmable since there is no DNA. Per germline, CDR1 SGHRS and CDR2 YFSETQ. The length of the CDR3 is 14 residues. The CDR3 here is CASSLSGGRGELFF.

CDR3 residues: CASSLPTEMNTEAFF. V gene TRBV5-6 combines with J gene TRBJ1-1. The CDR3 consists of 15 residues. Germline loops: CDR1 SGHDT, CDR2 YYEEEE. The complete variable domain, with remaining parts taken from reference TRBV5-6 and TRBJ1-1, reads DAGVTQSPTHLIKTRGQQVTLRCSPKSGHDTVSWYQQALGQGPQFIFQYYEEEERQRGNFPDRFSGHQFPNYSSELNVNALLLGDSALYLCASSLPTEMNTEAFFGQGTRLTVV.

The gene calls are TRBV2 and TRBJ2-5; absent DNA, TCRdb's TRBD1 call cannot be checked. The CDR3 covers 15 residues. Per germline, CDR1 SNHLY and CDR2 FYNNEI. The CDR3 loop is CASSEEGGGIETQYF.

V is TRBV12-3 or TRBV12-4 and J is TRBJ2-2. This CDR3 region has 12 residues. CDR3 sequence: CASSDFPGELFF.

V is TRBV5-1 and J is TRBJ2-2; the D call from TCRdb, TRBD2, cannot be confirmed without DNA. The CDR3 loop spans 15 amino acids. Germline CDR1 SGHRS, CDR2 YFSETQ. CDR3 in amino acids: CASSVTSLGTGELFF. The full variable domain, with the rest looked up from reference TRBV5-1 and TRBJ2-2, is KAGVTQTPRYLIKTRGQQVTLSCSPISGHRSVSWYQQTPGQGLQFLFEYFSETQRNKGNFPGRFSGRQFSNSRSEMNVSTLELGDSALYLCASSVTSLGTGELFFGEGSRLTVL.

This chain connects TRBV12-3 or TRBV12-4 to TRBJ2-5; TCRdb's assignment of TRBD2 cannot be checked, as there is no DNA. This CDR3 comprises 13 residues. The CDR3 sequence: CASSLAEGATQYF.

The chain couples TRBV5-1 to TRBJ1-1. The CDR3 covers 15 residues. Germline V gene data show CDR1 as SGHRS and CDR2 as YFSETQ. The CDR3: CASSPWGSKNTEAFF.

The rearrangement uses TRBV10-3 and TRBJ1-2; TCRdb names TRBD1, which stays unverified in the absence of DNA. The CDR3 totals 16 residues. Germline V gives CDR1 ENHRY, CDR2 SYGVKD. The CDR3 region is CAISESGQGIDGGYTF.

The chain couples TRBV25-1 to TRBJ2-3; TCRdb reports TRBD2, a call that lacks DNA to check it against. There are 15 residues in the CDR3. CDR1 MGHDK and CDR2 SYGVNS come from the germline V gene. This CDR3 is CASSGGVGRGDTQYF. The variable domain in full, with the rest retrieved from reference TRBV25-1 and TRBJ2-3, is EADIYQTPRYLVIGTGKKITLECSQTMGHDKMYWYQQDPGMELHLIHYSYGVNSTEKGDLSSESTVSRIRTEHFPLTLESARPSHTSQYLCASSGGVGRGDTQYFGPGTRLTVL.

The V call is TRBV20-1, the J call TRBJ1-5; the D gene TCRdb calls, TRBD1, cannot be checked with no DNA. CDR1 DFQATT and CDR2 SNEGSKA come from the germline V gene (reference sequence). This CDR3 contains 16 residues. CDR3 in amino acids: CSARQGGGLGNQPQHF.

CDR3 in amino acids: CASSLTSGDETQYF. This chain uses TRBV18 with TRBJ2-5; with no DNA, the TCRdb D assignment of TRBD2 cannot be verified. CDR1 and CDR2 (germline): KGHSH, LQKENI. The CDR3 is made up of 14 amino acids. The variable domain in full, completed from reference TRBV18 and TRBJ2-5, reads NAGVMQNPRHLVRRRGQEARLRCSPMKGHSHVYWYRQLPEEGLKFMVYLQKENIIDESGMPKERFSAEFPKEGPSILRIQQVVRGDSAAYFCASSLTSGDETQYFGPGTRLLVL.

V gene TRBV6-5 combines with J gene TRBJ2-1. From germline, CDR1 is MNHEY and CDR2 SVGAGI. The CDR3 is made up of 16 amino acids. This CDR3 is CASSLLSGSSYNEQFF.

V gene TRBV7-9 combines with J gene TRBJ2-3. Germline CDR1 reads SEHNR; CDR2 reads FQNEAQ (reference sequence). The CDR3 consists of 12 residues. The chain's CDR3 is CASSQVGDTQYF.

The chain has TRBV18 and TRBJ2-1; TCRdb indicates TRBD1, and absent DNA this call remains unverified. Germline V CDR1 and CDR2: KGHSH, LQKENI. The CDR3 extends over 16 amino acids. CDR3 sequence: CASSPPGSREGNEQFF.

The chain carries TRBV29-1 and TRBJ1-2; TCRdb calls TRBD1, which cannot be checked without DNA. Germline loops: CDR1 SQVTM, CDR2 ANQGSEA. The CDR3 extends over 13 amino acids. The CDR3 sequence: CSVLFTGSRGYTF.